In this sample, the clone carrying this TCR beta chain turned up once. Per germline, CDR1 SGHNT and CDR2 YYREEE (reference sequence). The CDR3 spans 14 residues. Deletions cut 4 bases from V and 8 bases from J, with 18 bases between. Unrecorded immune exposure was likely among donors, who were nominally healthy when sampled. The PCR ran on 60 Vbeta and 13 Jbeta primers. Assay used: immunoSEQ multiplex PCR; TCRdb lists only in-frame clones, some missing. This sample has 100,000 to 130,000 clones, with around 76% found just once. The record originates from a study of cytomegalovirus exposure and HLA in healthy donors.

This TCR was sampled from a man younger than 40 in good health and CMV-seropositive. Sample: PBMCs. The chain employs TRBV5-4 and TRBJ1-2; tentative D call: TRBD1 (5 bases). CDR3 loop: CASSPDSTVFGYTF. The DNA of the CDR3 is TGTGCCAGCAGCCCTGACAGTACGGTATTCGGCTACACCTTC. Full variable domain (missing parts from reference TRBV5-4 and TRBJ1-2): ETGVTQSPTHLIKTRGQQVTLRCSSQSGHNTVSWYQQALGQGPQFIFQYYREEENGRGNFPPRFSGLQFPNYSSELNVNALELDDSALYLCASSPDSTVFGYTFGSGTRLTVV.